Each of the 21 T cell receptor beta chains below was sequenced from the same sample in a study of Tregs in tolerant kidney transplant recipients. TCRdb's table, derived via immunoSEQ multiplex PCR, lists solely in-frame clones and lacks some. In the table there are 15,000 to 18,000 clones, 90% to 95% of which are singletons. Sequenced: CD8+ T cells from blood. All receptors derive from a human donor in good health.

Only a few counts were recorded for this clone. The chain couples TRBV19 to TRBJ1-5; D gene unclear. The germline V gene encodes CDR1 LNHDA and CDR2 SQIVND (reference sequence). The CDR3 is 14 amino acids. Trimming took 4 bases from V and 7 from J, leaving 14 bases between them. The DNA for the CDR3 is TGTGCCAGTAGTAGCGCAGGTGTTTTGCAGCCCCAGCATTTT. Translated, it gives CASSSAGVLQPQHF.

J is TRBJ2-1 and V is TRBV9, with D uncertain. The CDR3 loop spans 13 amino acids. Germline lookup yields CDR1 SGDLS and CDR2 YYNGEE. V lost 0 bases, J lost 6 bases, and 7 bases lay in between. CDR3 amino acids: CASSVVDPNEQFF. The CDR3 DNA reads TGTGCCAGCAGCGTAGTTGATCCCAATGAGCAGTTCTTC.

The rearrangement links TRBV4-2 to TRBJ1-5; D is possibly TRBD1 (5 bases). Trimming stripped 0 bases from V and 1 base from J, with 16 bases between. The CDR3 is 18 amino acids. CDR1 and CDR2 from the germline V gene are LGHNA and YNFKEQ. The CDR3 is CASSQEIAGPRSNQPQHF. CDR3 bases: TGTGCCAGCAGCCAAGAGATCGCGGGACCGAGGAGCAATCAGCCCCAGCATTTT.

This chain links TRBV7-9 with TRBJ2-7, with D perhaps TRBD2 (5 bases). The CDR3 is 15 amino acids. V dropped 5 bases and J dropped 2 bases, with 16 bases sitting between them. In germline, CDR1 is SEHNR, CDR2 FQNEAQ (reference sequence). CDR3 region: CASSQPHRLPYEQYF. The CDR3, as DNA: TGTGCCAGCAGCCAACCCCACAGACTACCCTACGAGCAGTACTTC.

J is TRBJ2-5 and V is TRBV9; TRBD2 agrees at 7 bases. Per the germline V gene, CDR1 is SGDLS and CDR2 is YYNGEE. CDR3 length: 14 residues. V lost 3 bases, J lost 3 bases, and 5 bases stayed unmatched. The CDR3 spells CASSAAGLKETQYF. CDR3 bases: TGTGCCAGCAGCGCAGCGGGACTAAAAGAGACCCAGTACTTC.

The CDR3 nucleotides are TGTGCCAGCAGTTACTCACAAGCAACTAATGAAAAACTGTTTTTT. It specifies CASSYSQATNEKLFF. The V call is TRBV6-5, the J call TRBJ1-4; unclear D gene. V dropped 0 bases and J dropped 0 bases, with 5 bases sitting between them. This CDR3 is 15 amino acids long. Germline V gene sequence: CDR1 MNHEY, CDR2 SVGAGI.

CDR3 sequence reads: CASSRVGVSYEQYF. CDR3 DNA: TGTGCCAGCAGCCGGGTCGGCGTCTCCTACGAGCAGTACTTC. This chain joins TRBV5-5 and TRBJ2-7; D is undetermined. The CDR3 consists of 14 residues. Germline CDR1 is SGHKS and CDR2 is YYEKEE (reference sequence). Trimming pared 4 bases from V and 0 bases from J, leaving 11 bases between.

This chain links TRBV7-9 with TRBJ2-7; the D gene is possibly TRBD1 (5 bases). Germline assignment: CDR1 SEHNR and CDR2 FQNEAQ (reference sequence). V lost 3 bases, J lost 7 bases, and 19 bases lay in between. The CDR3 is 15 amino acids. The CDR3 sequence is CASSFLESPPGEQYF. The CDR3 DNA sequence: TGTGCCAGCAGCTTCCTAGAATCCCCCCCAGGGGAGCAGTACTTC.

The V and J genes are TRBV27 and TRBJ1-1, with no clear D. There are 13 residues in the CDR3. Germline-derived CDR1 and CDR2 are MNHEY and SMNVEV (reference sequence). V was cut by 3 bases and J by 5 bases, with 10 bases left in between. Written as DNA, the CDR3 is TGTGCCAGCAGTTTGGGCATCTATACTGAAGCTTTCTTT. Translating it yields CASSLGIYTEAFF.

The V call is TRBV14, the J call TRBJ2-5, with 7 bases lining up with TRBD1. CDR3 size: 12 residues. The junction had 5 bases not matched to a gene; V was cut back by 6 bases and J by 7 bases. Germline V CDR1 and CDR2: SGHDN, FVKESK. The CDR3 protein is CASRQGKGTQYF. CDR3 nucleotide sequence: TGTGCCAGCAGACAGGGGAAGGGGACCCAGTACTTC.

This chain connects TRBV29-1 to TRBJ1-1; 7 bases line up with TRBD1. J gave up 3 bases and V 3 bases, and 1 base lay outside the gene matches. The CDR3 has 12 amino acids. Germline loops: CDR1 SQVTM, CDR2 ANQGSEA. CDR3 in amino acids: CSVDTGDTEAFF. CDR3 coding DNA: TGCAGCGTTGACACAGGGGACACTGAAGCTTTCTTT.

The chain carries TRBV11-2 and TRBJ2-7; a possible D gene is TRBD2 (6 bases). Germline CDR1 reads SGHAT; CDR2 reads FQNNGV. The V gene lost 1 base and the J gene lost 2 bases, with 12 bases spanning the gap. This CDR3 has 15 residues. DNA of the CDR3: TGTGCCAGCAGCTTAGTTGCGGGGCCAGCCTACGAGCAGTACTTC. Amino acids: CASSLVAGPAYEQYF.

V is TRBV9 and J is TRBJ2-5; 9 bases match TRBD2. Germline V gene lookup returns CDR1 SGDLS and CDR2 YYNGEE. Unmatched junction bases numbered 3, after V lost 4 bases and J lost 2 bases. The CDR3 has 14 residues. This chain's CDR3 is CASSTTSGQETQYF. The CDR3 coding sequence is TGTGCCAGCAGCACGACTAGCGGTCAAGAGACCCAGTACTTC. The full variable domain, with the rest looked up from reference TRBV9 and TRBJ2-5, is DSGVTQTPKHLITATGQRVTLRCSPRSGDLSVYWYQQSLDQGLQFLIQYYNGEERAKGNILERFSAQQFPDLHSELNLSSLELGDSALYFCASSTTSGQETQYFGPGTRLLVL.

The chain has TRBV7-3 and TRBJ2-5; 9 nucleotides agree with TRBD2. This CDR3 is built from 15 residues. V lost 1 base to trimming and J lost 1 base; unmatched junction nucleotides: 1. The germline V gene encodes CDR1 SGHTA and CDR2 FQGTGA. The CDR3 sequence is CASSLSGGAQETQYF. The CDR3 nucleotides are TGTGCCAGCAGCTTAAGCGGGGGGGCCCAAGAGACCCAGTACTTC.

CDR3 coding DNA: TGTGCCAGCAGCCAGGACGGACCCCCCTACGAGCAGTACTTC. Protein sequence: CASSQDGPPYEQYF. This chain links TRBV6-1 with TRBJ2-7; D unclear. V shed 6 bases and J shed 2 bases, with 14 bases lying between them. The V gene's germline CDR1 is MNHNS and CDR2 SASEGT. CDR3 length: 14 amino acids.

The chain recombines TRBV29-1 with TRBJ1-2; D might be TRBD1 (5 bases). Trimming removed 0 bases from V and 7 bases from J, with 9 bases in between. The CDR3 runs to 12 residues. Germline V gene data show CDR1 as SQVTM and CDR2 as ANQGSEA. This CDR3 is CSVEEWGVGYTF. The CDR3, as DNA: TGCAGCGTTGAAGAGTGGGGGGTTGGCTACACCTTC.

The rearrangement joins TRBV7-2 to TRBJ2-1; D is unclear. V lost 1 base to trimming and J lost 0 bases, with 1 base between them. Germline CDR1 SGHTA, CDR2 FQGNSA. The CDR3 runs to 13 residues. CDR3 sequence (DNA): TGTGCCAGCAGCTTAGGCTCCTACAATGAGCAGTTCTTC. Translating it yields CASSLGSYNEQFF.

The chain is built from TRBV5-1 and TRBJ1-1; 7 nucleotides match TRBD1. The junction had 3 bases not matched to a gene; V was cut back by 3 bases and J by 1 base. Germline V gene lookup returns CDR1 SGHRS and CDR2 YFSETQ. The CDR3 runs to 14 residues. The CDR3 spells CASSSGTANTEAFF. CDR3 nucleotide sequence: TGCGCCAGCAGCTCAGGGACAGCGAACACTGAAGCTTTCTTT.

The chain carries TRBV27 and TRBJ2-1, with D hard to call. This CDR3 contains 14 residues. Trimming left V 0 bases short and J 10 bases short, with 13 bases between. Per germline, CDR1 MNHEY and CDR2 SMNVEV (reference sequence). CDR3 region: CASSLSSFRDEQFF. The CDR3 DNA reads as TGTGCCAGCAGTTTATCCTCCTTTAGAGACGAGCAGTTCTTC.

This clone has a handful of counts. The chain employs TRBV4-3 and TRBJ2-3; 10 bases map to TRBD2. Germline V gene sequence: CDR1 LGHNA, CDR2 YSLEER. V trimming: 0 bases; J trimming: 8 bases; junction bases outside the gene matches: 5. The CDR3 is 15 amino acids. CDR3 sequence (DNA): TGCGCCAGCAGCCAAGACAGTTTAGCGGGAGGTACGCAGTATTTT. Amino acids: CASSQDSLAGGTQYF.

V gene TRBV7-9 combines with J gene TRBJ2-4, with 7 nucleotides matching TRBD2. Looked up from germline, CDR1 is SEHNR and CDR2 is FQNEAQ (reference sequence). Unmatched junction bases numbered 0, after V lost 3 bases and J lost 7 bases. This CDR3 is 12 amino acids long. CDR3 DNA: TGTGCCAGCAGCTTCGGGGGGAACATTCAGTACTTC. Translated, it gives CASSFGGNIQYF.